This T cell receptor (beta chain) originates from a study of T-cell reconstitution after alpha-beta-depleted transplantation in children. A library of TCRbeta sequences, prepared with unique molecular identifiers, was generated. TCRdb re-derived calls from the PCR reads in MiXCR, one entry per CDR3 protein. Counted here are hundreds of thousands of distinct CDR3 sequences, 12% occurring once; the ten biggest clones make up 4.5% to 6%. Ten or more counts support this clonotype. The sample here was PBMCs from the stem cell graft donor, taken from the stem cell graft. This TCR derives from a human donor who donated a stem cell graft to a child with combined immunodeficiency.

The DNA of the CDR3 is TGTGCCAGCAGTTTTGGACAGTCTGGAAACACCATATATTTT. Amino acids: CASSFGQSGNTIYF. The rearrangement links TRBV12-3 or TRBV12-4 to TRBJ1-3, with a possible D match to TRBD1 (6 bases). The CDR3 is made up of 14 amino acids. Trimming removed 3 bases from V and 1 base from J, with 7 bases in between.